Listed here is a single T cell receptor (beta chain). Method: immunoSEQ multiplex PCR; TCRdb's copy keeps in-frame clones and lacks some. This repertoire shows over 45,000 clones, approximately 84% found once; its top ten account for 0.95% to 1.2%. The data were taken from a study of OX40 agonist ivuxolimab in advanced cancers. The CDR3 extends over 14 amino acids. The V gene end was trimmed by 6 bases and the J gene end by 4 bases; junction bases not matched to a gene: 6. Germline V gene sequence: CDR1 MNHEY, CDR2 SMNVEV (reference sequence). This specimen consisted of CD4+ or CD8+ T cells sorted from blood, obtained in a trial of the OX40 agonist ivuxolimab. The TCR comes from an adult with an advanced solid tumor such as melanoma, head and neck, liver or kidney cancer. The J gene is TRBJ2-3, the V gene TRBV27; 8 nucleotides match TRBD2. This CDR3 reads CASRLGGAADTQYF. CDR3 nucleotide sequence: TGTGCCAGCAGGCTCGGGGGGGCCGCAGATACGCAGTATTTT.